This passage covers 2 T cell receptor beta chains from one sample sequenced in a study of T cell responses to AZD1222 COVID-19 vaccine (dated by TCRdb to about 2021). To prepare the library, the immunoSEQ multiplex PCR assay was applied. TCRdb took this table from immuneACCESS and kept in-frame rearrangements with V and J called. Such tables lack part of the clones; where checked against another copy, unresolved V genes explain under half of the gap, and the rest is unexplained. In this sample the table shows more than 85,000 clones, around nine tenths of which occur a single time. The biggest ten clones account for 15% of the sample. The sample's time point label is to be understood as: about 28 days (+/-7) after the second vaccine dose. Source: peripheral blood, taken 28 days after the second AZD1222 dose. The receptors were gathered from an adult who received the AZD1222 COVID-19 vaccine.

The chain has TRBV3-1 (or the pseudogene TRBV3-2) and TRBJ1-4, with TRBD1 as a possible D gene (5 bases). The CDR3 runs to 18 residues. The ends were cut back, 4 bases at V and 0 bases at J, with 18 bases in the middle. The V gene's germline CDR1 is LGHDT and CDR2 YNNKEL (reference sequence). The CDR3 protein is CASSPGHQMGATNEKLFF. The CDR3 region has the DNA TGTGCCAGCAGCCCCGGACACCAGATGGGAGCAACTAATGAAAAACTGTTTTTT.

This sequence joins TRBV12-3 or TRBV12-4 and TRBJ1-3, with 7 positions matching TRBD1. With 8 bases clipped from V and 4 bases from J, the junction kept 2 bases outside the gene matches. The CDR3 extends over 12 amino acids. CDR3 residues: CASHRGGNTIYF. CDR3 in DNA: TGTGCCAGCCACAGGGGAGGAAACACCATATATTTT.